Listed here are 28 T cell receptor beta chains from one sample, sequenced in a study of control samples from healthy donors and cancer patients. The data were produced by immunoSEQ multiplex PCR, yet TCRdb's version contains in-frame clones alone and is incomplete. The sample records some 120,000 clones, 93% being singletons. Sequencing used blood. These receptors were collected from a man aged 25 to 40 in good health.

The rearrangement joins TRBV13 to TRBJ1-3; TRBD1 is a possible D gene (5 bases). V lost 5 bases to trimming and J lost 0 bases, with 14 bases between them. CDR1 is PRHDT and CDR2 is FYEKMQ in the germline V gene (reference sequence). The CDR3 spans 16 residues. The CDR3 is CASSRTTTGSGNTIYF. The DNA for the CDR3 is TGTGCCAGCAGCCGCACCACTACAGGCTCTGGAAACACCATATATTTT.

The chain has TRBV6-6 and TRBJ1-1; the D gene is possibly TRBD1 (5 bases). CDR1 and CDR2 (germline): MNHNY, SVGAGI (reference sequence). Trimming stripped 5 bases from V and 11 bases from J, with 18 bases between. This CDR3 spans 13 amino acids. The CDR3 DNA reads TGTGCCAGCAGTCTGGATCAGGGCCTCAAGGCTTTCTTT. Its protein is CASSLDQGLKAFF.

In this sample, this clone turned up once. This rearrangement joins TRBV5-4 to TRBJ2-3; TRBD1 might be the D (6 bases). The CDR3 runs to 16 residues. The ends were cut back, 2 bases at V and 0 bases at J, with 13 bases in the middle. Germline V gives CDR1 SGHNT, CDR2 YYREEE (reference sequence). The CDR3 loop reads CASSLGRQGSTDTQYF. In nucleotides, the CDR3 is TGTGCCAGCAGCTTAGGTAGGCAGGGGAGCACAGATACGCAGTATTTT.

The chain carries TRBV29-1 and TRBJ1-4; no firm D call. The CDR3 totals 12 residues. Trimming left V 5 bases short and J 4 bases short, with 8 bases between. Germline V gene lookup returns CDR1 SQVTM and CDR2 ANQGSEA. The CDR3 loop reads CSVNTNNEKLFF. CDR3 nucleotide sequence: TGCAGCGTTAACACTAATAATGAAAAACTGTTTTTT. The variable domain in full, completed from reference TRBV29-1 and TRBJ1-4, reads SAVISQKPSRDICQRGTSLTIQCQVDSQVTMMFWYRQQPGQSLTLIATANQGSEATYESGFVIDKFPISRPNLTFSTLTVSNMSPEDSSIYLCSVNTNNEKLFFGSGTQLSVL.

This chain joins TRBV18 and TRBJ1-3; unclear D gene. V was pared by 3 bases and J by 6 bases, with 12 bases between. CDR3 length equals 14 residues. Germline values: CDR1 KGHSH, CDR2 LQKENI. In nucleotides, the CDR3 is TGTGCCAGCTCACCGGAGGCAGGCCTAAACACCATATATTTT. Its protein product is CASSPEAGLNTIYF.

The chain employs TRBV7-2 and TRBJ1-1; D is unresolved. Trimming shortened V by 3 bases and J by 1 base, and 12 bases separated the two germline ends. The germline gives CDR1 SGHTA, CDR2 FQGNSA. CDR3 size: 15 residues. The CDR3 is CASSFGLGRNTEAFF. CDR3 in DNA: TGTGCCAGCAGCTTCGGGCTCGGTAGGAACACTGAAGCTTTCTTT.

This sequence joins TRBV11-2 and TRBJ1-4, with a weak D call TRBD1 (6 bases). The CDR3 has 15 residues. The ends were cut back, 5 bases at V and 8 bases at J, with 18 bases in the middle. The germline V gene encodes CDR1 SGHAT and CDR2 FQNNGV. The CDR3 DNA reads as TGTGCCAGCAGCGAAACAGGGCTGCTTGACGAAAAACTGTTTTTT. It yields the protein CASSETGLLDEKLFF.

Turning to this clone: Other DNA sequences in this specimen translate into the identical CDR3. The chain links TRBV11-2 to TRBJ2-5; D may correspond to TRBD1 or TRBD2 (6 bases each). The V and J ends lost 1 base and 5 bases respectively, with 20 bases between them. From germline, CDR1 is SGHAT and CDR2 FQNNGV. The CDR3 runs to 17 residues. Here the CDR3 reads CASSLGVGGRGLETQYF. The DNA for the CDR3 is TGTGCCAGCAGCTTAGGGGTAGGGGGACGGGGGTTGGAGACCCAGTACTTC.

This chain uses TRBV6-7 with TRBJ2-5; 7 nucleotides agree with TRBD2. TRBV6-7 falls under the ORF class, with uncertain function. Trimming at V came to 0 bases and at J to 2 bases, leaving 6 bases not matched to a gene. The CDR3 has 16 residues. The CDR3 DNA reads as TGTGCCAGCAGTTACTCTTCACAGCGGGGTCAAGAGACCCAGTACTTC. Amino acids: CASSYSSQRGQETQYF.

The CDR3 DNA sequence: TGTGCCAGCAGCGTAGTGGTGTCAGATACGCAGTATTTT. This translates into CASSVVVSDTQYF. The chain carries TRBV9 and TRBJ2-3; D unresolved. The germline gives CDR1 SGDLS, CDR2 YYNGEE. Trimming removed 0 bases at V and 4 bases at J, with 6 bases between. This CDR3 comprises 13 residues.

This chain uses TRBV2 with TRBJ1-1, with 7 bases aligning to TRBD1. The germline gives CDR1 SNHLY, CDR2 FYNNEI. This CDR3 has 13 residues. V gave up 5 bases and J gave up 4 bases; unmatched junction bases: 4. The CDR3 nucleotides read TGTGCCAGCAGTTTAGGGGGCTTCACTGAAGCTTTCTTT. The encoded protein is CASSLGGFTEAFF.

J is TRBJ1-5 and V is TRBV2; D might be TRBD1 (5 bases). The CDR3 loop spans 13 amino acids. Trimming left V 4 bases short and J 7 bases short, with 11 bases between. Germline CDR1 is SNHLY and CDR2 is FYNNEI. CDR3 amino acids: CASSGAGWQPQHF. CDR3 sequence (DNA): TGTGCCAGCAGTGGCGCAGGGTGGCAGCCCCAGCATTTT.

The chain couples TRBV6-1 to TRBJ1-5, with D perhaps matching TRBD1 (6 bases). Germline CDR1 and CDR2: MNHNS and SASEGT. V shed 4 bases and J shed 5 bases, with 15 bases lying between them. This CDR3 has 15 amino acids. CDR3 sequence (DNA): TGTGCCAGCAGTGTAGCGGTCAGGGGATATCAGCCCCAGCATTTT. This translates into CASSVAVRGYQPQHF.

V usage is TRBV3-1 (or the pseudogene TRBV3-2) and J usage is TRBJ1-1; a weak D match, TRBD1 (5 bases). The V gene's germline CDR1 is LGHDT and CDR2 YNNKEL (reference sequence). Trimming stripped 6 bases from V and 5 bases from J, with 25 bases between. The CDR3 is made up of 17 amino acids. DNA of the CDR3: TGTGCCAGCAGGCACCGGGGTCATGGGGGAGGGGAAACTGAAGCTTTCTTT. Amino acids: CASRHRGHGGGETEAFF.

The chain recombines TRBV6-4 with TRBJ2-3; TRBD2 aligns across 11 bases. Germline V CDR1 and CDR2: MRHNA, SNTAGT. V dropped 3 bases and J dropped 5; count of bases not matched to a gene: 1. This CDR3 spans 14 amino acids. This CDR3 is CASSETSGGDTQYF. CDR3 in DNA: TGTGCCAGCAGTGAAACTAGCGGGGGAGATACGCAGTATTTT.

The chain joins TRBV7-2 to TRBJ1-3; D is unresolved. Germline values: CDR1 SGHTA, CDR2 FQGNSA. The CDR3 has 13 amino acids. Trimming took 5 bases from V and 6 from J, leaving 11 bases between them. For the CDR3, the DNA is TGTGCCAGCAGCCGTTACCTCGCAAACACCATATATTTT. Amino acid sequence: CASSRYLANTIYF.

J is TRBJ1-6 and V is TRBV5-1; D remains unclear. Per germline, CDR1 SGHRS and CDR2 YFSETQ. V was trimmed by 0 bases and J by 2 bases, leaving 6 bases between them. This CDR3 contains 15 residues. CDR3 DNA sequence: TGCGCCAGCAGCTTGGATCGGACCTATAATTCACCCCTCCACTTT. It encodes CASSLDRTYNSPLHF. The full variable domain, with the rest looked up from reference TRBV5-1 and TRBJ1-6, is KAGVTQTPRYLIKTRGQQVTLSCSPISGHRSVSWYQQTPGQGLQFLFEYFSETQRNKGNFPGRFSGRQFSNSRSEMNVSTLELGDSALYLCASSLDRTYNSPLHFGNGTRLTVT.

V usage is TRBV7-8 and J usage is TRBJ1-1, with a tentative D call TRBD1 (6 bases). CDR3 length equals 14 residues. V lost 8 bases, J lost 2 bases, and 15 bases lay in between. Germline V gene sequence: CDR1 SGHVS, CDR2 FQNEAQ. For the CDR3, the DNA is TGTGCCAGCTTTCAGGGGCCTGCTAACACTGAAGCTTTCTTT. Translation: CASFQGPANTEAFF.

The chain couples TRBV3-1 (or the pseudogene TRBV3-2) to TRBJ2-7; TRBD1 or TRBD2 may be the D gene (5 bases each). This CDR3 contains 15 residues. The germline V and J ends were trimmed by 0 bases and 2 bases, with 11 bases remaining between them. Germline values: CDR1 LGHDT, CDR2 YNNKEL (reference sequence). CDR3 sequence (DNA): TGTGCCAGCAGCCAAGATGTGCCGGGGCCCTACGAGCAGTACTTC. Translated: CASSQDVPGPYEQYF.

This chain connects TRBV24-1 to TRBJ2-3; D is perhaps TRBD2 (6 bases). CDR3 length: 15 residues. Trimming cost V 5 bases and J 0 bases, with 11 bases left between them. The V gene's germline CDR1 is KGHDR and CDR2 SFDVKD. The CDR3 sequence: CATSGGTSSTDTQYF. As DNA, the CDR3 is TGTGCCACCAGTGGCGGGACCTCTAGCACAGATACGCAGTATTTT.

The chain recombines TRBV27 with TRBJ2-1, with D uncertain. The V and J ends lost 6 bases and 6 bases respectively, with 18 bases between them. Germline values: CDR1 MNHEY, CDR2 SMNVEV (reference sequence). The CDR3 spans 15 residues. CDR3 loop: CASSPWADESNEQFF. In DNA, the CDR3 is TGTGCCAGCAGCCCCTGGGCGGACGAGAGCAATGAGCAGTTCTTC.

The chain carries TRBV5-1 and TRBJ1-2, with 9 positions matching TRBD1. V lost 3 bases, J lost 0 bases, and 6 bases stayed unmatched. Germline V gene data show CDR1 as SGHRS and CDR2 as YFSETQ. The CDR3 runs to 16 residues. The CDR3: CASSSGTGIPNYGYTF. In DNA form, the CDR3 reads TGCGCCAGCAGCTCCGGGACAGGGATTCCTAACTATGGCTACACCTTC.

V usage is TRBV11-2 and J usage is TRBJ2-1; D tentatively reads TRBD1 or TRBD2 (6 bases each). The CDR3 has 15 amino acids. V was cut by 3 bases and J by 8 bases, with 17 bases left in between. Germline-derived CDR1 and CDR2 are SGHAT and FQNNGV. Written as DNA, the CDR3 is TGTGCCAGCAGCTTCCCGGGACTGGGGGCTTATGAGCAGTTCTTC. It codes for CASSFPGLGAYEQFF.

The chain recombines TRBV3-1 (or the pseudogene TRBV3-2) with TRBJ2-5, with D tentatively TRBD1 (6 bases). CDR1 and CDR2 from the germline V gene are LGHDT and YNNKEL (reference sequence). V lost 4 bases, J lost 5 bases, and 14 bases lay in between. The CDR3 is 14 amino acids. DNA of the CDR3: TGTGCCAGCAGCCCGACAGGTCCGGCGGAGACCCAGTACTTC. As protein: CASSPTGPAETQYF.

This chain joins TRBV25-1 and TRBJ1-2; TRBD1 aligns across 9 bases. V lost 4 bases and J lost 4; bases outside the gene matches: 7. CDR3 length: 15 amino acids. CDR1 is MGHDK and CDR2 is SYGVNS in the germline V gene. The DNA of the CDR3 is TGTGCCAGCAGTGGAGGCACAGGGGGCGGCTATGGCTACACCTTC. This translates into CASSGGTGGGYGYTF.

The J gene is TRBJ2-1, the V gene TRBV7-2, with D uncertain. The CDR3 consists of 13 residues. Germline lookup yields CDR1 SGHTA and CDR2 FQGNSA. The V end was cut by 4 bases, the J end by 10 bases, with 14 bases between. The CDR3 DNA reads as TGTGCCAGCAGCTCGAATTTTGGTGGCGAGCAGTTCTTC. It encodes CASSSNFGGEQFF.

The CDR3 nucleotides are TGCGCCAGCAGCCGGACGACGGCAAACACCGGGGAGCTGTTTTTT. Its protein is CASSRTTANTGELFF. This chain uses TRBV5-1 with TRBJ2-2, with D hard to call. Trimming shortened V by 4 bases and J by 2 bases, and 12 bases separated the two germline ends. The CDR3 length is 15 residues. In germline, CDR1 is SGHRS, CDR2 YFSETQ. The whole variable domain, filled in from reference TRBV5-1 and TRBJ2-2, reads KAGVTQTPRYLIKTRGQQVTLSCSPISGHRSVSWYQQTPGQGLQFLFEYFSETQRNKGNFPGRFSGRQFSNSRSEMNVSTLELGDSALYLCASSRTTANTGELFFGEGSRLTVL.

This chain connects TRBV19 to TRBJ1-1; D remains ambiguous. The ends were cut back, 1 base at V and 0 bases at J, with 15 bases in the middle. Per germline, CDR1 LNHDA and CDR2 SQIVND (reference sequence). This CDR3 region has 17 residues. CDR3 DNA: TGTGCCAGTAGTATAGCGGCAGGCTCTCCTATGAACACTGAAGCTTTCTTT. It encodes CASSIAAGSPMNTEAFF.